Included here is one T cell receptor beta chain sequence, with context. The assay was immunoSEQ multiplex PCR, and TCRdb's table has in-frame clones only and misses some. The table lists 75,000 to 100,000 clones, roughly 89% of them singletons. The data derive from a study of OX40 agonist ivuxolimab in advanced cancers. The sequence came from an adult with an advanced solid tumor such as melanoma, head and neck, liver or kidney cancer. Sequencing used CD4+ or CD8+ T cells sorted from blood, obtained in a trial of the OX40 agonist ivuxolimab.

The CDR3 reads CASSKGTGALSYEQYF. In DNA, the CDR3 is TGTGCCAGCAGCAAGGGGACAGGAGCTCTTTCCTACGAGCAGTACTTC. The rearrangement joins TRBV7-6 to TRBJ2-7; 8 bases align to TRBD1. This CDR3 comprises 16 residues. The trim removed 5 bases at V and 1 base at J, leaving 10 bases unmatched. Germline V gene data show CDR1 as SGHVS and CDR2 as FNYEAQ.